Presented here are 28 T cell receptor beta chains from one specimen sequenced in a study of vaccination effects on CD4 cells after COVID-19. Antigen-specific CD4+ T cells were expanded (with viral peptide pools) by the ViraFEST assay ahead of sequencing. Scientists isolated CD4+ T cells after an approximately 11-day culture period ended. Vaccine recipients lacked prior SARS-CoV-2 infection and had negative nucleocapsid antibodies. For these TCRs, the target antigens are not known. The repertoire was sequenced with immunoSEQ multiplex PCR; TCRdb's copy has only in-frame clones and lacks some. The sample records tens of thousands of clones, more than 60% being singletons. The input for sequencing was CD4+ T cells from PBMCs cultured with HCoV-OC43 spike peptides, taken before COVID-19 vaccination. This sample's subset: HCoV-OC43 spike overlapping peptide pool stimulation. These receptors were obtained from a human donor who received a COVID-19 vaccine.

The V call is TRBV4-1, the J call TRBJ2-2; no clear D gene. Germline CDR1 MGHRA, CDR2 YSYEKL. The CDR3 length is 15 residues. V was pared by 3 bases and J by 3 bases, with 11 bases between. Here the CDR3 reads CASSQGSYYTGELFF. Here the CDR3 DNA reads TGCGCCAGCAGCCAGGGGTCCTATTACACCGGGGAGCTGTTTTTT.

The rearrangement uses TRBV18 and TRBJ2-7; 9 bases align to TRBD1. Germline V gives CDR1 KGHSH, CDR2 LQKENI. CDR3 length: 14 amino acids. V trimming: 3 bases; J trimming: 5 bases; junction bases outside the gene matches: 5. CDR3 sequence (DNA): TGTGCCAGCTCACCTCCCTGGGACAGGGACGAGCAGTACTTC. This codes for CASSPPWDRDEQYF.

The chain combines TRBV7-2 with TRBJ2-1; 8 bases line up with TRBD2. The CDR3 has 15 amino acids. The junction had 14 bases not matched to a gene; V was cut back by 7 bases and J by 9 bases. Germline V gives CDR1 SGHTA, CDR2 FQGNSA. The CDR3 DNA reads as TGTGCCAGCACCCCGGGGGGGTACCTTTTGGGTGAGCAGTTCTTC. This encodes CASTPGGYLLGEQFF.

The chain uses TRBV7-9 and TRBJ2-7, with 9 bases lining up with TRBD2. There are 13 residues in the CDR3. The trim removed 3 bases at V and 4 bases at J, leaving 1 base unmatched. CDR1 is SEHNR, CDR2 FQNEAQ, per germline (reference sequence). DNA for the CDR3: TGTGCCAGCAGCTTCGCGGGAGGGTACGAGCAGTACTTC. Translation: CASSFAGGYEQYF.

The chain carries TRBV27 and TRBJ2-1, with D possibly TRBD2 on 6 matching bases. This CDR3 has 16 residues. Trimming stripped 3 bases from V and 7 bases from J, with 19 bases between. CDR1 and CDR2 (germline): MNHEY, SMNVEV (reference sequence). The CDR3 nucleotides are TGTGCCAGCAGTTTTATCCTCTCGGGGAGGCGGAATGAGCAGTTCTTC. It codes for CASSFILSGRRNEQFF.

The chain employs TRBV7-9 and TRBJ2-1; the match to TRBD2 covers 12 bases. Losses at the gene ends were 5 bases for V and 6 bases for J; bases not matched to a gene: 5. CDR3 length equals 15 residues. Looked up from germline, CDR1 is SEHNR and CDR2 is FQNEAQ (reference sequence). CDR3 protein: CASSILAGGSNEQFF. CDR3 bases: TGTGCCAGCAGCATACTAGCGGGAGGTAGCAATGAGCAGTTCTTC.

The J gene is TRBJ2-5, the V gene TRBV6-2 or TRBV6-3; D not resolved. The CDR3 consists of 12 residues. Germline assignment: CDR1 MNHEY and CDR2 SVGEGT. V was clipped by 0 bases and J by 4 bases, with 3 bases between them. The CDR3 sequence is CASSYSTETQYF. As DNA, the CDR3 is TGTGCCAGCAGTTACTCGACAGAGACCCAGTACTTC.

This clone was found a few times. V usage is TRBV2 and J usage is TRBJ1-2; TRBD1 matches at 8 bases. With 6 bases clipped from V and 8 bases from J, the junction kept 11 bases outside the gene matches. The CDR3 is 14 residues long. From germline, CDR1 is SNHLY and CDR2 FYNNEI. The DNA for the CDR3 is TGTGCCAGCAGCGCCGGACAGGGCGTGGGGGGCTACACCTTC. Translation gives CASSAGQGVGGYTF.

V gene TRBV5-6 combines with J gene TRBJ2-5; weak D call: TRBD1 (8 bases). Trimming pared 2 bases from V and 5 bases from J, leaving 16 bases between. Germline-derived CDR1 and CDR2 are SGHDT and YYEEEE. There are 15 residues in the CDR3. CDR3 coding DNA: TGTGCCAGCAGCTTTCCCAACAGGGGGGGGGAGACCCAGTACTTC. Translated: CASSFPNRGGETQYF.

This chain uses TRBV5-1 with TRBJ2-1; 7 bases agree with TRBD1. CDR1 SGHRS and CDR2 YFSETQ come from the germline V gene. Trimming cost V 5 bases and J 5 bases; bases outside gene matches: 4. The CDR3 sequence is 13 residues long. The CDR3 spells CASSRGGHNEQFF. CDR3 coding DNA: TGCGCCAGCAGTCGAGGGGGCCACAATGAGCAGTTCTTC.

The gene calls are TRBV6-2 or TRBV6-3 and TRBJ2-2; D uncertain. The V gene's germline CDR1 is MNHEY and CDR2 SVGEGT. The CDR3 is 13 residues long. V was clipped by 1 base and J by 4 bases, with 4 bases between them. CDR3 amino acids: CASSYFGTGELFF. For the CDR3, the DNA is TGTGCCAGCAGTTACTTTGGCACCGGGGAGCTGTTTTTT.

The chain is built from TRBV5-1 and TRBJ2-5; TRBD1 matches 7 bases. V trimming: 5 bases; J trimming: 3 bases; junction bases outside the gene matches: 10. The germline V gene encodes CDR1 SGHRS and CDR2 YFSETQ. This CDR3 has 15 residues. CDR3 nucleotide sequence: TGCGCCAGCAGTCAAGGACAGGCAGGGAAAGAGACCCAGTACTTC. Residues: CASSQGQAGKETQYF.

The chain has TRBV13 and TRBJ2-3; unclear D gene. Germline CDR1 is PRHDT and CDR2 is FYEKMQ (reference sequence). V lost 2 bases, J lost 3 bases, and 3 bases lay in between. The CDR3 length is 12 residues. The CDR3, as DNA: TGTGCCAGCAGCTTAAGGACAGATACGCAGTATTTT. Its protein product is CASSLRTDTQYF.

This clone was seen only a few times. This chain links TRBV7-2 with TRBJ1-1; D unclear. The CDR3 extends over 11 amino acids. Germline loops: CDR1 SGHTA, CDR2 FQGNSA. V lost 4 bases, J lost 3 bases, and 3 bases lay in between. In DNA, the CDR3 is TGTGCCAGCAGCTCCTACACTGAAGCTTTCTTT. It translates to CASSSYTEAFF.

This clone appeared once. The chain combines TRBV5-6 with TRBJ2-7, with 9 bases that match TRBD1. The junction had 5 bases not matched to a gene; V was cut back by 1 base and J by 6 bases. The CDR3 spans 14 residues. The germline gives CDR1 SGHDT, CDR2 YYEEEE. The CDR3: CASSLLGQGGEQYF. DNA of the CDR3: TGTGCCAGCAGCTTGTTGGGACAGGGTGGCGAGCAGTACTTC.

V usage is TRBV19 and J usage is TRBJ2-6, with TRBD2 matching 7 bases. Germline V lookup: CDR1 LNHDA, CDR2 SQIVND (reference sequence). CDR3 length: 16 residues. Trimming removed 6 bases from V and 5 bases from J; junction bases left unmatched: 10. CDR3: CASSRSTAGRANVLTF. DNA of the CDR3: TGTGCCAGTAGCCGCTCCACAGCGGGGCGGGCCAACGTCCTGACTTTC.

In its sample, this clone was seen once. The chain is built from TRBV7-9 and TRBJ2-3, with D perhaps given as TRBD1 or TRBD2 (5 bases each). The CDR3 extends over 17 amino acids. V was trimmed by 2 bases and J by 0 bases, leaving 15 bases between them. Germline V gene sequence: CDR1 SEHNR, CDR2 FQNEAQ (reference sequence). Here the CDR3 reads CASSLRSRGLSTDTQYF. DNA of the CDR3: TGTGCCAGCAGCTTAAGGTCTCGGGGCCTGAGCACAGATACGCAGTATTTT.

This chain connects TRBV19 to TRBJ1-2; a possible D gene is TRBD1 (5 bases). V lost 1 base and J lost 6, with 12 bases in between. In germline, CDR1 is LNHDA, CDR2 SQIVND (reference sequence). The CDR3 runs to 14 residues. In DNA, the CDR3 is TGTGCCAGTAGTATAGGCGCCCGGGACCATGGCTACACCTTC. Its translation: CASSIGARDHGYTF.

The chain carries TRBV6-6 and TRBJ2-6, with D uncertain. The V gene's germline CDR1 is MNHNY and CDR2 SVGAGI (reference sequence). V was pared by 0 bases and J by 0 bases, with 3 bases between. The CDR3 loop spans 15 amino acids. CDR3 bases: TGTGCCAGCAGTTACTCGCTCTCTGGGGCCAACGTCCTGACTTTC. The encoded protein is CASSYSLSGANVLTF.

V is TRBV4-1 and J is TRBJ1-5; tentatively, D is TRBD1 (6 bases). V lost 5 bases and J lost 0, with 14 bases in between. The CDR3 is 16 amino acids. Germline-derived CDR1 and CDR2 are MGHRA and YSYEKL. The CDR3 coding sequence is TGCGCCAGCAGCGAATCTACAGGGCATAGCAATCAGCCCCAGCATTTT. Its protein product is CASSESTGHSNQPQHF.

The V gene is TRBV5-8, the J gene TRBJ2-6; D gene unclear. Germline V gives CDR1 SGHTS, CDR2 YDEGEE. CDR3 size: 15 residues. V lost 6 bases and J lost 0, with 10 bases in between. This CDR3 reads CASTLDVSGANVLTF. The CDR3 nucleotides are TGTGCCAGCACTCTGGACGTCTCTGGGGCCAACGTCCTGACTTTC. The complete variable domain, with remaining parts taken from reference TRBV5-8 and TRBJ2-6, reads EAGVTQSPTHLIKTRGQQATLRCSPISGHTSVYWYQQALGLGLQFLLWYDEGEERNRGNFPPRFSGRQFPNYSSELNVNALELEDSALYLCASTLDVSGANVLTFGAGSRLTVL.

The CDR3: CASSYSVLDNQPQHF. CDR3 coding DNA: TGTGCCAGCAGTTACTCGGTTCTTGACAATCAGCCCCAGCATTTT. The rearrangement links TRBV6-6 to TRBJ1-5; no definite D call. V lost 0 bases, J lost 3 bases, and 9 bases lay in between. The CDR3 spans 15 residues. In germline, CDR1 is MNHNY, CDR2 SVGAGI (reference sequence).

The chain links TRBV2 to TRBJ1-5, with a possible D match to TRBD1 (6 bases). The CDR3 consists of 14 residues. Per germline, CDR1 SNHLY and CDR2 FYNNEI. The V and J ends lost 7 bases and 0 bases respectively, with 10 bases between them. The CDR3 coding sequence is TGTGCCAGCAATACGGACAGTAGCAATCAGCCCCAGCATTTT. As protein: CASNTDSSNQPQHF.

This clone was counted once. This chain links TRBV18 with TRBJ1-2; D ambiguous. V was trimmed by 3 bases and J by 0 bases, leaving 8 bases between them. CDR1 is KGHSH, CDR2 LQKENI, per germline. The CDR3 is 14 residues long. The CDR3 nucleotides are TGTGCCAGCTCACCGACGTCTTCTAACTATGGCTACACCTTC. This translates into CASSPTSSNYGYTF.

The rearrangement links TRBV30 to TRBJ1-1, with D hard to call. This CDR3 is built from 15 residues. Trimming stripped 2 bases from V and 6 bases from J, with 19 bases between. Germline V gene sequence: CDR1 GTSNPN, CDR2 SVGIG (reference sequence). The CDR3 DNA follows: TGTGCCTGGAGTATAAATCGTAGGCAGTTACCTGAAGCTTTCTTT. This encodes CAWSINRRQLPEAFF. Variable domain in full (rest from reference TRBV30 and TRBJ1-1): SQTIHQWPATLVQPVGSPLSLECTVEGTSNPNLYWYRQAAGRGLQLLFYSVGIGQISSEVPQNLSASRPQDRQFILSSKKLLLSDSGFYLCAWSINRRQLPEAFFGQGTRLTVV.

CDR3 sequence: CAWSAGQGYTEAFF. The CDR3 DNA is TGTGCCTGGAGTGCCGGACAGGGATACACTGAAGCTTTCTTT. This chain links TRBV30 with TRBJ1-1, with TRBD1 matching over 8 bases. The germline V gene encodes CDR1 GTSNPN and CDR2 SVGIG (reference sequence). The V and J ends lost 1 base and 3 bases, in that order; junction bases with no gene match: 4. The CDR3 runs 14 residues. Looking up the rest from reference TRBV30 and TRBJ1-1 gives the full variable domain: SQTIHQWPATLVQPVGSPLSLECTVEGTSNPNLYWYRQAAGRGLQLLFYSVGIGQISSEVPQNLSASRPQDRQFILSSKKLLLSDSGFYLCAWSAGQGYTEAFFGQGTRLTVV.

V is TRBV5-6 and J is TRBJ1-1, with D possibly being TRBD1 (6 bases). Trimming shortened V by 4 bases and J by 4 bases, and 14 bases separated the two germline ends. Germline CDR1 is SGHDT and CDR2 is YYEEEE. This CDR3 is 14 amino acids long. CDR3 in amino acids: CASSGMGARTEAFF. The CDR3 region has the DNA TGTGCCAGCAGCGGGATGGGGGCGCGCACTGAAGCTTTCTTT.

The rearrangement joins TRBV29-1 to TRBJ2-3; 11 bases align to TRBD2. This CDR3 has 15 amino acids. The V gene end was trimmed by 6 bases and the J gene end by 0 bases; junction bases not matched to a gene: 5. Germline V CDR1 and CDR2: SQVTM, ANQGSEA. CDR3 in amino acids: CSVQGTSGSTDTQYF. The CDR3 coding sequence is TGCAGCGTCCAGGGGACTAGCGGCAGCACAGATACGCAGTATTTT.